Here is one T cell receptor beta chain with its context. What it binds is not known. The data derive from a study of graft-versus-host responses after intestinal transplantation. Germline V gene lookup returns CDR1 MNHNY and CDR2 SVGAGI (reference sequence). The CDR3 totals 15 residues. The ends were cut back, 0 bases at V and 7 bases at J, with 16 bases in the middle. The table came from immunoSEQ multiplex PCR; TCRdb's copy has only in-frame clones and leaves some out. The table shows about 38,000 clones, with less than 95% occurring only once. This chain connects TRBV6-6 to TRBJ2-7, with D perhaps being TRBD1 or TRBD2 (5 bases each). The clonotype comes from a human donor who was the organ donor for an intestinal transplant. This specimen was unstimulated CD4+ T cells sorted from spleen or lymph node cells, taken before transplant. CDR3 bases: TGTGCCAGCAGTTACTCGGATGGTCCGGGGCGGGAGCAGTACTTC. Residues: CASSYSDGPGREQYF.